One and the same sample provided the 20 T cell receptor beta chains below, sequenced in a study of blood T cell repertoires in COVID-19. TCRdb's copy holds only in-frame clones and misses some; the assay was immunoSEQ multiplex PCR. The sample contains 95,000 to 150,000 clones, less than 75% of which appear only once. The sample consisted of peripheral blood. These receptors all stem from a human donor with acute or convalescent COVID-19. The donor label of this sample is uncertain.

The V gene is TRBV6-5, the J gene TRBJ1-2, with TRBD1 identical over 8 bases. The trim removed 6 bases at V and 3 bases at J, leaving 3 bases unmatched. Germline loops: CDR1 MNHEY, CDR2 SVGAGI. CDR3 length: 13 amino acids. DNA for the CDR3: TGTGCCAGCAGCGCGACAGGGGACTATGGCTACACCTTC. It is translated as CASSATGDYGYTF.

This clone has more than one count but fewer than ten. V and J are TRBV30 and TRBJ1-2, with D possibly TRBD1 on 5 matching bases. V lost 4 bases and J 5 bases, leaving 14 bases between the germline ends. There are 13 residues in the CDR3. Germline-derived CDR1 and CDR2 are GTSNPN and SVGIG (reference sequence). CDR3 nucleotides: TGTGCCTGGACGCGGGGCCCCCGGTATGGCTACACCTTC. Protein: CAWTRGPRYGYTF.

The genes are TRBV10-2 and TRBJ1-2, with 9 nucleotides matching TRBD1. J gave up 3 bases and V 7 bases, and 6 bases lay outside the gene matches. CDR3 length equals 14 residues. CDR1 is WSHSY, CDR2 SAAADI, per germline. CDR3 sequence (DNA): TGCGCCAGCATTGGGACAGGGAGCGACTATGGCTACACCTTC. Protein: CASIGTGSDYGYTF.

V gene TRBV7-8 combines with J gene TRBJ1-5, with D uncertain. The CDR3 has 14 amino acids. Trimming left V 5 bases short and J 1 base short, with 9 bases between. From germline, CDR1 is SGHVS and CDR2 FQNEAQ. The DNA for the CDR3 is TGTGCCAGCAGCCTCTCTACGAGCAATCAGCCCCAGCATTTT. It encodes CASSLSTSNQPQHF.

With respect to this clone: Additional DNA sequences in this sample encode the identical CDR3. V and J are TRBV20-1 and TRBJ2-7, with D possibly being TRBD2 (6 bases). From germline, CDR1 is DFQATT and CDR2 SNEGSKA (reference sequence). The germline V and J ends were trimmed by 5 bases and 3 bases, with 8 bases remaining between them. The CDR3 extends over 11 amino acids. CDR3 in DNA: TGCAGTGCTGGGACTGGCTACGAGCAGTACTTC. It is translated as CSAGTGYEQYF.

V is TRBV2 and J is TRBJ1-5; 7 nucleotides line up with TRBD1. V trimming: 3 bases; J trimming: 7 bases; junction bases outside the gene matches: 6. The CDR3 is 14 amino acids. Germline CDR1 SNHLY, CDR2 FYNNEI. CDR3 DNA sequence: TGTGCCAGCAGTGAGCTAAGACAGGGACAGCCCCAGCATTTT. This translates into CASSELRQGQPQHF.

The chain joins TRBV4-1 to TRBJ2-5, with TRBD1 matching over 11 bases. Per the germline V gene, CDR1 is MGHRA and CDR2 is YSYEKL. This CDR3 spans 16 amino acids. J was trimmed by 5 bases and V by 1 base; bases with no gene match: 6. The CDR3 DNA reads as TGCGCCAGCAGCCAAGGGCGGACAGGGGGCTTGGAGACCCAGTACTTC. This encodes CASSQGRTGGLETQYF.

V is TRBV19 and J is TRBJ2-7; tentative D call: TRBD1 (6 bases). Per the germline V gene, CDR1 is LNHDA and CDR2 is SQIVND (reference sequence). V dropped 5 bases and J dropped 1 base, with 15 bases sitting between them. The CDR3 sequence is 15 residues long. The CDR3 loop reads CASSSPGTPSYEQYF. The CDR3 DNA sequence: TGTGCCAGTAGTTCACCCGGGACACCGTCCTACGAGCAGTACTTC. Together with reference TRBV19 and TRBJ2-7, the CDR3 gives the full variable domain: DGGITQSPKYLFRKEGQNVTLSCEQNLNHDAMYWYRQDPGQGLRLIYYSQIVNDFQKGDIAEGYSVSREKKESFPLTVTSAQKNPTAFYLCASSSPGTPSYEQYFGPGTRLTVT.

The gene calls are TRBV7-9 and TRBJ2-5, with a tentative D call TRBD1 (6 bases). CDR1 is SEHNR, CDR2 FQNEAQ, per germline (reference sequence). V lost 3 bases and J lost 7, with 18 bases in between. This CDR3 region has 15 residues. CDR3: CASSFETQRGGTQYF. The DNA for the CDR3 is TGTGCCAGCAGCTTCGAGACACAAAGAGGGGGGACCCAGTACTTC.

The rearrangement joins TRBV3-1 (or the pseudogene TRBV3-2) to TRBJ2-1; possibly TRBD2 for D (6 bases). CDR3 length: 16 residues. Germline V gene data show CDR1 as LGHDT and CDR2 as YNNKEL (reference sequence). Trimming removed 0 bases at V and 9 bases at J, with 18 bases between. DNA for the CDR3: TGTGCCAGCAGCCAAGATAGGGGCGCCGTGGGGGGTGAGCAGTTCTTC. This sequence encodes CASSQDRGAVGGEQFF.

V and J are TRBV18 and TRBJ2-3; the D gene is possibly TRBD1 (5 bases). The ends were cut back, 5 bases at V and 4 bases at J, with 10 bases in the middle. Germline CDR1 and CDR2: KGHSH and LQKENI. The CDR3 runs 13 residues. The CDR3 DNA reads as TGTGCCAGCTCATCACAACAGGCAGATACGCAGTATTTT. Translating gives CASSSQQADTQYF.

This clone came up once. The genes are TRBV28 and TRBJ1-2; 7 bases fit TRBD1. In germline, CDR1 is MDHEN, CDR2 SYDVKM. The J segment lost 5 bases and the V segment lost 6 bases, leaving 6 bases of the junction unmatched. CDR3 length equals 13 residues. CDR3 DNA: TGTGCCAGCAGACTGACAGGGTCGTATGGCTACACCTTC. Translated, it gives CASRLTGSYGYTF.

This sequence joins TRBV20-1 and TRBJ1-1, with D tentatively TRBD1 (6 bases). The V end was cut by 4 bases, the J end by 3 bases, with 6 bases between. This CDR3 region has 11 residues. Germline V CDR1 and CDR2: DFQATT, SNEGSKA (reference sequence). CDR3 amino acids: CSANRDTEAFF. The DNA of the CDR3 is TGCAGTGCTAACAGGGACACTGAAGCTTTCTTT.

This chain links TRBV19 with TRBJ2-1; 7 bases are a match to TRBD1. With V trimmed by 7 bases and J by 7 bases, 16 bases remained unmatched. The CDR3 has 16 residues. Germline V lookup: CDR1 LNHDA, CDR2 SQIVND (reference sequence). CDR3 in DNA: TGTGCCAGTAACCGAGGGGGCTACGGTTTTCGGAATGAGCAGTTCTTC. Protein product: CASNRGGYGFRNEQFF.

There are many counts of this clone. CDR3 in DNA: TGTGCCAGCAGCCTGGGACTAGCGGGGCGCACAGATACGCAGTATTTT. Its translation is CASSLGLAGRTDTQYF. The chain is built from TRBV14 and TRBJ2-3; TRBD2 matches 13 bases. Trimming removed 4 bases from V and 1 base from J; junction bases left unmatched: 2. There are 16 residues in the CDR3. Germline lookup yields CDR1 SGHDN and CDR2 FVKESK.

The chain links TRBV19 to TRBJ2-1; a weak D match, TRBD1 (5 bases). Germline CDR1 LNHDA, CDR2 SQIVND (reference sequence). V was shortened by 3 bases and J by 7 bases, with 13 bases between the two germline ends. This CDR3 has 14 residues. CDR3 in amino acids: CASSMGPLGNEQFF. In nucleotides, the CDR3 is TGTGCCAGTAGTATGGGGCCCCTCGGGAATGAGCAGTTCTTC.

The rearrangement joins TRBV5-1 to TRBJ2-7, with TRBD2 matching over 8 bases. The ends lost 4 bases at V and 6 bases at J; junction bases unmatched: 6. The CDR3 is 13 amino acids. CDR1 and CDR2 (germline): SGHRS, YFSETQ. The CDR3 region is CASSPGSGGEQYF. DNA for the CDR3: TGCGCCAGCAGCCCGGGGAGCGGGGGCGAGCAGTACTTC.

The chain is built from TRBV5-6 and TRBJ2-5; D unresolved. CDR3 length: 13 amino acids. Germline V gene lookup returns CDR1 SGHDT and CDR2 YYEEEE. Trimming pared 5 bases from V and 3 bases from J, leaving 11 bases between. The CDR3 loop is CASSSLTKETQYF. The CDR3 DNA follows: TGTGCCAGCAGTTCCCTCACTAAAGAGACCCAGTACTTC.

The chain employs TRBV18 and TRBJ1-1; 7 bases are a match to TRBD1. The CDR3 loop spans 15 amino acids. V shed 5 bases, J shed 2 bases, and the junction held 8 bases outside the gene matches. Germline V gene data show CDR1 as KGHSH and CDR2 as LQKENI. The CDR3, as DNA: TGTGCCAGCTCAACAGGGGCCCGGACTAACACTGAAGCTTTCTTT. It is translated as CASSTGARTNTEAFF. The variable domain in full, completed from reference TRBV18 and TRBJ1-1, reads NAGVMQNPRHLVRRRGQEARLRCSPMKGHSHVYWYRQLPEEGLKFMVYLQKENIIDESGMPKERFSAEFPKEGPSILRIQQVVRGDSAAYFCASSTGARTNTEAFFGQGTRLTVV.

This chain joins TRBV20-1 and TRBJ2-3; D gene ambiguous. The germline V and J ends were trimmed by 3 bases and 6 bases, with 4 bases remaining between them. This CDR3 comprises 10 residues. Germline V gene sequence: CDR1 DFQATT, CDR2 SNEGSKA (reference sequence). CDR3 sequence reads: CSASSDTQYF. The CDR3 nucleotides read TGCAGTGCTAGTTCGGATACGCAGTATTTT.